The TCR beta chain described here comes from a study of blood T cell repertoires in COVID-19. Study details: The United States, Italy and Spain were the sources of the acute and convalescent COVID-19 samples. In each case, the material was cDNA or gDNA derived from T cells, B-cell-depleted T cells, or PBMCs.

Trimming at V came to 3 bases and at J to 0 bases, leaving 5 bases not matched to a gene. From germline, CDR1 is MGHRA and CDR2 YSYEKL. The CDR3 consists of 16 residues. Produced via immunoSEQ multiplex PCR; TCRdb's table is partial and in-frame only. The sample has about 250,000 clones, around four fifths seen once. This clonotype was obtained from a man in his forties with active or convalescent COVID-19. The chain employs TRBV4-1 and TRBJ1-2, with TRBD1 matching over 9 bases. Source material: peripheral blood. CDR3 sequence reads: CASSHQQGAANYGYTF. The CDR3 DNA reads TGCGCCAGCAGCCACCAACAGGGGGCTGCTAACTATGGCTACACCTTC.